A selection of T cell receptor beta chains follows, all from one sample in a study of T cell responses to AZD1222 COVID-19 vaccine. The method was immunoSEQ multiplex PCR; TCRdb's version includes in-frame clones alone and lacks a portion of them. Of some 150,000 clones in the sample, 87% were seen once. This material consisted of peripheral blood, taken 28 days after the second AZD1222 dose. The origin of the receptors is an adult who received the AZD1222 COVID-19 vaccine. CDR3s leave out the opening cysteine and the closing phenylalanine or tryptophan.

J | V | CDR3
TRBJ2-4 | TRBV18 | ASSPPGIAKNIQY
TRBJ1-1 | TRBV5-1 | ASSLEGGRSTEAF
TRBJ1-4 | TRBV4-1 | ASRLKGTTNEKLF
TRBJ2-1 | TRBV20-1 | SAAWNEQF
TRBJ1-2 | TRBV5-4 | ASSVQGIFGYT
TRBJ2-7 | TRBV7-4 | ASSLAGPGIYEQY
TRBJ1-5 | TRBV3-1/TRBV3-2 | ASSQDLSGTQPQH
TRBJ2-3 | TRBV7-8 | ASSLADTDTQY
TRBJ2-7 | TRBV19 | ASSTIGGEQY
TRBJ2-5 | TRBV4-1 | ASSQDPAQGGETQY
TRBJ2-7 | TRBV19 | ASSIEGRAGDEQY
TRBJ1-3 | TRBV5-1 | ASSLGRQGNSGNTIY
TRBJ1-4 | TRBV3-1/TRBV3-2 | ASSHRDRDEKLF
TRBJ1-4 | TRBV28 | ASRSGGAGEKLF
TRBJ1-6 | TRBV7-2 | ASSTPGDSYNSPLH
TRBJ2-1 | TRBV6-4 | ASSDTSSGRNEQF
TRBJ1-5 | TRBV19 | ASSTTGLRNQPQH
TRBJ2-5 | TRBV20-1 | SASRTSGSTETQY
TRBJ1-1 | TRBV28 | ASSLVAQRNTEAF
TRBJ2-2 | TRBV7-2 | ASRLRDTLTGELF
TRBJ1-4 | TRBV14 | ASSQARAKGEKLF
TRBJ2-4 | TRBV28 | ASSWSGNQNIQY
TRBJ1-4 | TRBV19 | ASTTLLENEKLF
TRBJ1-3 | TRBV5-6 | ASSSTGGLSGNTIY
TRBJ2-3 | TRBV30 | AWSVQVAGGTGTQY
TRBJ2-7 | TRBV20-1 | SARGGHEQY
TRBJ2-5 | TRBV7-2 | ASTLSSWETQY
TRBJ2-5 | TRBV12-1 | ASSLRTDQETQY
TRBJ1-2 | TRBV25-1 | ASSEFGKHGYT
TRBJ1-1 | TRBV12-3/TRBV12-4 | ASRPDRQAF
TRBJ2-5 | TRBV9 | ASSVLAGSEAQY
TRBJ2-6 | TRBV28 | ASNPLSGANVLT
TRBJ2-2 | TRBV7-3 | ASSPRTHTGELF
TRBJ2-7 | TRBV6-5 | ASGASGPYEQY
TRBJ2-6 | TRBV4-3 | ASSQGNSGANVLT
TRBJ1-1 | TRBV4-1 | ASRSGRSMNTEAF
TRBJ1-6 | TRBV19 | ASSPRTGGTGSPLH
TRBJ1-2 | TRBV2 | ASSEKEASVGLNGYT
TRBJ2-3 | TRBV7-2 | ASSPNPQSSGARD
TRBJ1-1 | TRBV6-2/TRBV6-3 | ASSYLPRNTEAF
TRBJ1-5 | TRBV7-8 | ASSSEQGRGNQPQH
TRBJ1-3 | TRBV15 | ATSRFGVGSGNTIY
TRBJ2-7 | TRBV11-2 | ASSLLGGSTKQY
TRBJ2-7 | TRBV10-1 | ASSSEHSLYEQY
TRBJ2-7 | TRBV7-9 | ASTWTGTYEQY
TRBJ2-1 | TRBV6-6 | ASGPNEQF
TRBJ2-2 | TRBV7-9 | ASSSNTGELF
TRBJ2-7 | TRBV7-9 | ATVGQGGLSRYEQY
TRBJ2-7 | TRBV2 | ASSALDSYEQY
TRBJ2-3 | TRBV28 | ASSWGGSGRSTDTQY
TRBJ1-2 | TRBV27 | ASHTGSGGYT
TRBJ1-4 | TRBV7-2 | ASSLHGGGTNEKLF
TRBJ2-1 | TRBV9 | ASSVNSGSSYEQF
TRBJ2-3 | TRBV2 | ASGTTHTDTQY
TRBJ2-1 | TRBV29-1 | SVRLGAEQF